A single sample is the source of the 25 T cell receptor beta chains below, sequenced in a study of CD8 T cells in ankylosing spondylitis. TCRdb reanalysed the 5' RACE reads using MiXCR and keeps one entry per CDR3 protein. The sample shows approximately 250,000 distinct CDR3 sequences, 8% to 9% of them seen only once. The sample comprised blood, either unsorted or a sorted T cell fraction (not recorded which). The source is a female donor with ankylosing spondylitis or in good health (not recorded which).

This chain links TRBV5-1 with TRBJ2-7, with 9 nucleotides matching TRBD1. V trimming: 0 bases; J trimming: 4 bases; junction bases outside the gene matches: 2. Germline V lookup: CDR1 SGHRS, CDR2 YFSETQ. The CDR3 has 14 amino acids. CDR3 loop: CASSLETGGYEQYF. CDR3 DNA sequence: TGCGCCAGCAGCTTGGAGACAGGGGGGTACGAGCAGTACTTC.

This clonotype came up many times. The chain carries TRBV7-9 and TRBJ1-6, with 8 bases matching TRBD1. V was pared by 5 bases and J by 5 bases, with 8 bases of the junction left unmatched. The germline gives CDR1 SEHNR, CDR2 FQNEAQ (reference sequence). The CDR3 loop spans 16 amino acids. DNA for the CDR3: TGTGCCAGCAGCCCCTCGGCGACAGGGGATAATTCACCCCTCCACTTT. Translation: CASSPSATGDNSPLHF.

This clonotype was detected ten times or more. The rearrangement uses TRBV5-1 and TRBJ2-7; 9 bases are shared with TRBD2. The CDR3 runs 16 residues. CDR1 is SGHRS, CDR2 YFSETQ, per germline. The V gene end was trimmed by 1 base and the J gene end by 4 bases; junction bases not matched to a gene: 9. CDR3 in amino acids: CASSLIGGRAFYEQYF. CDR3 DNA: TGCGCCAGCAGCTTGATTGGCGGGAGGGCCTTTTACGAGCAGTACTTC.

This clonotype was recorded at least ten times. The chain couples TRBV20-1 to TRBJ2-7, with 8 bases aligning to TRBD1. Losses at the gene ends were 0 bases for V and 5 bases for J; bases not matched to a gene: 6. Per germline, CDR1 DFQATT and CDR2 SNEGSKA (reference sequence). The CDR3 totals 14 residues. The CDR3 protein is CSARDLRQGHEQYF. The CDR3 DNA sequence: TGCAGTGCTAGAGATCTCCGACAGGGGCACGAGCAGTACTTC.

The chain combines TRBV7-2 with TRBJ1-4; 9 bases are shared with TRBD1. Germline CDR1 is SGHTA and CDR2 is FQGNSA. This CDR3 contains 17 residues. After removal of 6 bases from V and 6 bases from J, the junction contained 14 bases not matched to a gene. CDR3 protein: CASSIGQGKWGYEKLFF. The CDR3 region has the DNA TGTGCCAGCAGTATCGGACAGGGGAAATGGGGGTATGAAAAACTGTTTTTT.

With regard to this clonotype: A much larger clone lies one base from this, so it may be a read error. The chain links TRBV7-9 to TRBJ1-1; 8 bases are shared with TRBD1. This CDR3 contains 16 residues. Trimming cost V 6 bases and J 5 bases; bases outside gene matches: 14. The germline CDR1 and CDR2 sequences are SEHNR and FQNEAQ (reference sequence). CDR3 region: CASRSATGDTRTEAFF. The CDR3 DNA is TGTGCCAGCAGGTCCGCGACAGGGGATACGAGGACTGAAGCTTTCTTT.

This clonotype was recorded many times. The chain carries TRBV6-1 and TRBJ2-1; TRBD2 is a possible D gene (5 bases). V gave up 4 bases and J gave up 8 bases, with 12 bases separating them. This CDR3 comprises 13 residues. Germline V gene sequence: CDR1 MNHNS, CDR2 SASEGT. CDR3 in DNA: TGTGCCAGCAGTGTGGACCCAGCGGATGAGCAGTTCTTC. This codes for CASSVDPADEQFF.

In its sample, this clonotype was seen a few times. CDR3 nucleotides: TGTGCCAGCAGCTTGAGTAGGTCGCAGATGATCGAGCAGTACTTC. It translates to CASSLSRSQMIEQYF. The genes are TRBV5-5 and TRBJ2-7; D remains unclear. Germline CDR1 reads SGHKS; CDR2 reads YYEKEE (reference sequence). CDR3 length: 15 amino acids. Trimming took 1 base from V and 6 from J, leaving 17 bases between them.

The chain is built from TRBV7-9 and TRBJ2-3; 10 bases match TRBD1. This CDR3 contains 15 residues. The trim removed 5 bases at V and 4 bases at J, leaving 6 bases unmatched. The germline V gene encodes CDR1 SEHNR and CDR2 FQNEAQ (reference sequence). CDR3 sequence: CASSPGQGDADTQYF. Here the CDR3 DNA reads TGTGCCAGCAGCCCAGGACAGGGGGACGCAGATACGCAGTATTTT.

This clonotype was seen a handful of times. J is TRBJ2-1 and V is TRBV5-1; 8 bases fit TRBD2. Germline V gene sequence: CDR1 SGHRS, CDR2 YFSETQ. V lost 3 bases and J lost 2; bases outside the gene matches: 4. The CDR3 loop spans 15 amino acids. CDR3 protein: CASSSSAGAYNEQFF. The CDR3 region has the DNA TGCGCCAGCAGCTCTTCAGCGGGAGCCTACAATGAGCAGTTCTTC.

This clonotype came up many times. V usage is TRBV9 and J usage is TRBJ2-1, with 11 bases identical to TRBD2. V lost 5 bases and J lost 3; bases outside the gene matches: 4. The length of the CDR3 is 15 residues. CDR1 and CDR2 (germline): SGDLS, YYNGEE. CDR3 loop: CASRPTSGSYNEQFF. In DNA form, the CDR3 reads TGTGCCAGCAGACCCACTAGCGGGAGCTACAATGAGCAGTTCTTC. The variable domain in full, with the rest retrieved from reference TRBV9 and TRBJ2-1, is DSGVTQTPKHLITATGQRVTLRCSPRSGDLSVYWYQQSLDQGLQFLIQYYNGEERAKGNILERFSAQQFPDLHSELNLSSLELGDSALYFCASRPTSGSYNEQFFGPGTRLTVL.

The sample holds many counts of this clonotype. The rearrangement uses TRBV28 and TRBJ2-5; tentative D call: TRBD2 (6 bases). The CDR3 loop spans 16 amino acids. Germline V gives CDR1 MDHEN, CDR2 SYDVKM. V was cut by 1 base and J by 5 bases, with 17 bases left in between. This CDR3 reads CASSLYSGANLETQYF. The CDR3 bases are TGTGCCAGCAGTTTATACTCGGGAGCGAATCTGGAGACCCAGTACTTC.

This clonotype showed up many times. This chain uses TRBV5-1 with TRBJ1-1; D call uncertain. The germline V and J ends were trimmed by 1 base and 1 base, with 8 bases remaining between them. Germline V CDR1 and CDR2: SGHRS, YFSETQ. CDR3 length: 14 amino acids. CDR3 protein: CASSLSQRNTEAFF. The CDR3 coding sequence is TGCGCCAGCAGCTTGTCCCAAAGGAACACTGAAGCTTTCTTT.

This clonotype was found many times. The chain uses TRBV10-1 and TRBJ2-1; tentatively, D is TRBD2 (5 bases). Germline V gene lookup returns CDR1 WNHNN and CDR2 SYGVQD (reference sequence). The CDR3 runs to 15 residues. Trimming shortened V by 0 bases and J by 9 bases, and 15 bases separated the two germline ends. The CDR3 loop is CASSESGVSLGEQFF. In nucleotides, the CDR3 is TGCGCCAGCAGTGAGTCGGGAGTGTCGTTGGGTGAGCAGTTCTTC.

This clonotype was found many times. V gene TRBV12-3 or TRBV12-4 combines with J gene TRBJ2-3, with D hard to call. V gave up 11 bases and J gave up 2 bases, with 14 bases separating them. The CDR3 is 13 amino acids. The CDR3 is CASKRSDTDTQYF. Written as DNA, the CDR3 is TGTGCCTCCAAGAGGAGCGACACAGATACGCAGTATTTT.

This clonotype was seen more than once but under ten times. This rearrangement joins TRBV7-9 to TRBJ2-1; 8 bases fit TRBD2. CDR1 is SEHNR and CDR2 is FQNEAQ in the germline V gene (reference sequence). The V gene end was trimmed by 5 bases and the J gene end by 6 bases; junction bases not matched to a gene: 9. The CDR3 covers 15 residues. The CDR3 loop reads CASSLMSGRVNEQFF. The CDR3 bases are TGTGCCAGCAGCCTCATGAGCGGGAGAGTCAATGAGCAGTTCTTC.

This clonotype appeared many times. CDR3 in DNA: TGTGCCAGCAGCTTGGGGGAGTCCTACGAGCAGTACTTC. Its translation: CASSLGESYEQYF. This rearrangement joins TRBV7-6 to TRBJ2-7; the D call may be TRBD1 or TRBD2 (5 bases each). From germline, CDR1 is SGHVS and CDR2 FNYEAQ. V gave up 3 bases and J gave up 1 base, with 7 bases separating them. The CDR3 runs to 13 residues.

This clonotype was seen many times. The chain couples TRBV20-1 to TRBJ2-5; perhaps TRBD2 as D (5 bases). Germline assignment: CDR1 DFQATT and CDR2 SNEGSKA (reference sequence). CDR3 size: 12 residues. Trimming removed 0 bases from V and 5 bases from J, with 7 bases in between. CDR3 DNA: TGCAGTGCTAGAGATCCGGGGGAGACCCAGTACTTC. Translating gives CSARDPGETQYF.

V usage is TRBV24-1 and J usage is TRBJ2-1, with TRBD1 as a possible D gene (6 bases). The CDR3 is 15 residues long. V lost 4 bases, J lost 8 bases, and 17 bases lay in between. Germline V lookup: CDR1 KGHDR, CDR2 SFDVKD. CDR3 coding DNA: TGTGCCACCAGTGAGCCAGGGGCCGGCCGGGATGAGCAGTTCTTC. Translation gives CATSEPGAGRDEQFF.

Worth noting for this clonotype: Possible read error: a much larger clone is one base away. V gene TRBV6-2 or TRBV6-3 combines with J gene TRBJ1-1, with D perhaps TRBD1 (6 bases). Germline lookup yields CDR1 MNHEY and CDR2 SVGEGT. The CDR3 extends over 17 amino acids. This CDR3 reads CASSYSRRGRLNTAAFF. CDR3 bases: TGTGCCAGCAGTTACTCTAGGCGGGGGCGATTGAACACTGCAGCTTTCTTT.

Ten or more counts support this clonotype. This chain connects TRBV28 to TRBJ2-2; a possible D gene is TRBD2 (6 bases). CDR1 is MDHEN, CDR2 SYDVKM, per germline. The length of the CDR3 is 15 residues. The V end was cut by 5 bases, the J end by 4 bases, with 14 bases between. CDR3 sequence (DNA): TGTGCCAGCAGTCCGCAGACTAGTCTCACCGGGGAGCTGTTTTTT. It specifies CASSPQTSLTGELFF.

In this sample, this clonotype turned up many times. The rearrangement joins TRBV20-1 to TRBJ2-3; D is unresolved. The CDR3 covers 14 residues. The germline CDR1 and CDR2 sequences are DFQATT and SNEGSKA (reference sequence). Trimming took 0 bases from V and 1 from J, leaving 8 bases between them. The CDR3 coding sequence is TGCAGTGCTAGAGATCCTTGGGGCACAGATACGCAGTATTTT. The encoded protein is CSARDPWGTDTQYF.

This clonotype was detected ten times or more. The chain has TRBV7-8 and TRBJ2-7; D unclear. Germline V gene data show CDR1 as SGHVS and CDR2 as FQNEAQ. This CDR3 is 14 amino acids long. The V end was cut by 5 bases, the J end by 3 bases, with 14 bases between. The CDR3 loop is CASSPRTSYYEQYF. DNA of the CDR3: TGTGCCAGCAGCCCCCGGACCTCTTACTACGAGCAGTACTTC.

The chain uses TRBV29-1 and TRBJ2-5, with 11 bases lining up with TRBD2. The J segment lost 5 bases and the V segment lost 7 bases, leaving 3 bases of the junction unmatched. CDR1 is SQVTM, CDR2 ANQGSEA, per germline. The CDR3 has 12 amino acids. For the CDR3, the DNA is TGCAGCGCATTAGCGGGAGGGGAGACCCAGTACTTC. Translating gives CSALAGGETQYF.

A few counts support this clonotype. The V and J genes are TRBV20-1 and TRBJ2-1; TRBD1 is a possible D gene (6 bases). The CDR3 is made up of 12 amino acids. The germline V gene has CDR1 DFQATT and CDR2 SNEGSKA (reference sequence). CDR3 amino acids: CTLDTQGDEQFF. Here the CDR3 DNA reads TGCACCCTCGACACACAGGGAGATGAGCAGTTCTTC.